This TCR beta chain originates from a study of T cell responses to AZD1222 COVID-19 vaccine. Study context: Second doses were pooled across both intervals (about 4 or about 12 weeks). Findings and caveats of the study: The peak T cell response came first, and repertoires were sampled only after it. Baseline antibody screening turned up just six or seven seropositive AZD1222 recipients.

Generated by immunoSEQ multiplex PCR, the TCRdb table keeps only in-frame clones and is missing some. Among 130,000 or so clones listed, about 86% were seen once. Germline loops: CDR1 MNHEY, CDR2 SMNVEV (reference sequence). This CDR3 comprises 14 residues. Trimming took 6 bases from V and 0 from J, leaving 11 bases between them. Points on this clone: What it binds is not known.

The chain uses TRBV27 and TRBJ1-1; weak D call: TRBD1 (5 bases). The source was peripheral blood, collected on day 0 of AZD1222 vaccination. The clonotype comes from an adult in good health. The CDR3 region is CASRRGSLNTEAFF. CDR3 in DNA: TGTGCCAGCAGGCGGGGGAGCTTGAACACTGAAGCTTTCTTT.